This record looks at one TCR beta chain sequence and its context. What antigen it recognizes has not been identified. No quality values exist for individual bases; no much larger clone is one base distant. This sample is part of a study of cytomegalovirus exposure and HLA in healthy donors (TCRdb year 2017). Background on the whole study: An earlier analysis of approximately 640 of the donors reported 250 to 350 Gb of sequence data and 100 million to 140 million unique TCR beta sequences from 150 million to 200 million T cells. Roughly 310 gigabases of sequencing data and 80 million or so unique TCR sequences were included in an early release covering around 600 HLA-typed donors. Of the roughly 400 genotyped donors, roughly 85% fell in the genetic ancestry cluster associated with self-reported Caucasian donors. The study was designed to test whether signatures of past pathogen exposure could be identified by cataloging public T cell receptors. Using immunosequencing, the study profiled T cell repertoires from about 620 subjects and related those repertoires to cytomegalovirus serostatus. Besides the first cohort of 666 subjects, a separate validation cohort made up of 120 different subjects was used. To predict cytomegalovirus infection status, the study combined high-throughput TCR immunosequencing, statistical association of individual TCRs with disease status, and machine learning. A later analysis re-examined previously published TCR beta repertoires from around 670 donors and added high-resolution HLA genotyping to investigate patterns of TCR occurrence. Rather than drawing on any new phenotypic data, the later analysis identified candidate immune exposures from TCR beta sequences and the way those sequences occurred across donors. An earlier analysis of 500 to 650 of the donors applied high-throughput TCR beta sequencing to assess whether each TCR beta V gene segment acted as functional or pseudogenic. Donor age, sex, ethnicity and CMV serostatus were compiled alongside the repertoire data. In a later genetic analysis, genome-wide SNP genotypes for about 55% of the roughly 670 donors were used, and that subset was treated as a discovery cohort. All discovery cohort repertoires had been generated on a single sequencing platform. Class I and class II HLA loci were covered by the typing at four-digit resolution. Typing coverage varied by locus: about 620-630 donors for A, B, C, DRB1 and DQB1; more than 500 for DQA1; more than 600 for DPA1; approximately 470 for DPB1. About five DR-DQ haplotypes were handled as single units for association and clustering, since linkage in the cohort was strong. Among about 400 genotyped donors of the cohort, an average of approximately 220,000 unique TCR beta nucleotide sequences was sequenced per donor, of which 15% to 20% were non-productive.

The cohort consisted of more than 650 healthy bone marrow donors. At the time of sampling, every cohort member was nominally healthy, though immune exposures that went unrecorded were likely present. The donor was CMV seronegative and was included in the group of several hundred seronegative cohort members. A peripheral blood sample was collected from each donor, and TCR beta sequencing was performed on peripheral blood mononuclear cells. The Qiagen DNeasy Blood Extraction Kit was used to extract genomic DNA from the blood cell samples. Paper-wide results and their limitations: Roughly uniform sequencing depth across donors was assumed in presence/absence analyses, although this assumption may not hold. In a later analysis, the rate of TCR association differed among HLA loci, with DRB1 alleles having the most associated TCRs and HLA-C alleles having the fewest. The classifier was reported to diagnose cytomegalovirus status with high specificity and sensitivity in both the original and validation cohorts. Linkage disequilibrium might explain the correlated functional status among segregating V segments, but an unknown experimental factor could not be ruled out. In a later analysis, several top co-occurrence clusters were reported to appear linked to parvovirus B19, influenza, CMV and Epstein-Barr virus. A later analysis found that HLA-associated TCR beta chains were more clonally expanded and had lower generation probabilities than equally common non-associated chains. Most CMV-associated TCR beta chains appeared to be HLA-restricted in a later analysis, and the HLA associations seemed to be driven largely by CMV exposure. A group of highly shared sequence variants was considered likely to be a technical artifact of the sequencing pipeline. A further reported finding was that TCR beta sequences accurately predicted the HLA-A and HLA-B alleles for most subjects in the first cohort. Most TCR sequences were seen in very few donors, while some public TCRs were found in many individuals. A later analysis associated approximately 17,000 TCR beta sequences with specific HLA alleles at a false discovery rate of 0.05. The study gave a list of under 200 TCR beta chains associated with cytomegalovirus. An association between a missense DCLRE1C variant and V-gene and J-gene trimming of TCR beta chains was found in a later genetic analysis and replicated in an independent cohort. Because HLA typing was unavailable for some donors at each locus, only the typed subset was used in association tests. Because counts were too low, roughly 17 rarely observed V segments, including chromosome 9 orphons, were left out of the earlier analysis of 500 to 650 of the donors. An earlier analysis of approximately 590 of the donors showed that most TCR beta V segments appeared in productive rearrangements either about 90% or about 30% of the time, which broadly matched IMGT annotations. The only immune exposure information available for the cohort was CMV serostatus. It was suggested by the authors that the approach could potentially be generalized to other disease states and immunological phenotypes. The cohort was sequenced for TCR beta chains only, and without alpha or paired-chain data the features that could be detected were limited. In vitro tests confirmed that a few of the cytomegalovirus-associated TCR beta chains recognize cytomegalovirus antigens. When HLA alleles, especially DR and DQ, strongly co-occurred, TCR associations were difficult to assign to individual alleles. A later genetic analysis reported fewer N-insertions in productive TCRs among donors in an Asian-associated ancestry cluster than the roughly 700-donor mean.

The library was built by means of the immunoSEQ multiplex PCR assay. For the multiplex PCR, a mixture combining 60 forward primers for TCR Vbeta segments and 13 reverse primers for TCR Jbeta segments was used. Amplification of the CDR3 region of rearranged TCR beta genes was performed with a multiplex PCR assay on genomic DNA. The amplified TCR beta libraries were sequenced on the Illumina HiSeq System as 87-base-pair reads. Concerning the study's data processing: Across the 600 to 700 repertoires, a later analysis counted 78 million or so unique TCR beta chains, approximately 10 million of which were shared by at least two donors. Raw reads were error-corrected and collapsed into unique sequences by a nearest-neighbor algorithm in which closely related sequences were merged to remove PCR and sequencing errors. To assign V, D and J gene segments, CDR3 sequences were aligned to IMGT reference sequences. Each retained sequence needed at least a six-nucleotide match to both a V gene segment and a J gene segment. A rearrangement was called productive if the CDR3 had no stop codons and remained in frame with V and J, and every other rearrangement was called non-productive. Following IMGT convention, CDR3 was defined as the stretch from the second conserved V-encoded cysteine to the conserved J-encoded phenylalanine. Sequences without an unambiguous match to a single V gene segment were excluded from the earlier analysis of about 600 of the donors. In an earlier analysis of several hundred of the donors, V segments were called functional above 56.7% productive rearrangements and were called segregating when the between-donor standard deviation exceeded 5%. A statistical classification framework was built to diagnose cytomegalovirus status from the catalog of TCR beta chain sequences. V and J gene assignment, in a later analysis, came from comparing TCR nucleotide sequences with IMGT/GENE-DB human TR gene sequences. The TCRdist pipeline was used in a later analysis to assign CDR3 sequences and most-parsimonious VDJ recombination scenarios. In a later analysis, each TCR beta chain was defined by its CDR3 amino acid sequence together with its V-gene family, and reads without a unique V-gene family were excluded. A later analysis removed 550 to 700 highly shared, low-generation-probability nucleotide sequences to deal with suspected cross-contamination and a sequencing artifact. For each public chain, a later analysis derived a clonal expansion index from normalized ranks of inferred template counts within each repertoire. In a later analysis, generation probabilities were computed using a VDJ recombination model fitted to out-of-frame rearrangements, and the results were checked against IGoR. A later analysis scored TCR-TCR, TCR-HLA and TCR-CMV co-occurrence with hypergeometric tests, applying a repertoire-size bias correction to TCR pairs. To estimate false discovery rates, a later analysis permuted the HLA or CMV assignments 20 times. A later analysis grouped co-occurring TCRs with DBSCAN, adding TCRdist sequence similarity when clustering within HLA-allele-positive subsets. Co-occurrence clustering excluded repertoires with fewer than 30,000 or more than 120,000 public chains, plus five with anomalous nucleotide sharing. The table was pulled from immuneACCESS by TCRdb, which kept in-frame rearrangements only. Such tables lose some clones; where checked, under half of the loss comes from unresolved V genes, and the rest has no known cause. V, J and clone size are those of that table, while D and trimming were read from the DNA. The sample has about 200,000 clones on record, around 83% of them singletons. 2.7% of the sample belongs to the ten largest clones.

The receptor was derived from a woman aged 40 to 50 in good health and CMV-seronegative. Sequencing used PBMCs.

The CDR3 reads CAISESGLAGEETQYF. The DNA sequence is TGTGCCATCAGTGAGTCGGGACTAGCGGGGGAAGAGACCCAGTACTTC. The chain links TRBV10-3 with TRBJ2-5; the junction holds 14 bases that match TRBD2. Here V drops 0 bases and J drops 3 bases, and the junction holds 0 bases not matched to any gene. The germline V gene encodes CDR1 ENHRY and CDR2 SYGVKD. Reading from cysteine to phenylalanine, the CDR3 counts 16 amino acids. Only CDR3 DNA remains: 48 bases, in frame from the first base.